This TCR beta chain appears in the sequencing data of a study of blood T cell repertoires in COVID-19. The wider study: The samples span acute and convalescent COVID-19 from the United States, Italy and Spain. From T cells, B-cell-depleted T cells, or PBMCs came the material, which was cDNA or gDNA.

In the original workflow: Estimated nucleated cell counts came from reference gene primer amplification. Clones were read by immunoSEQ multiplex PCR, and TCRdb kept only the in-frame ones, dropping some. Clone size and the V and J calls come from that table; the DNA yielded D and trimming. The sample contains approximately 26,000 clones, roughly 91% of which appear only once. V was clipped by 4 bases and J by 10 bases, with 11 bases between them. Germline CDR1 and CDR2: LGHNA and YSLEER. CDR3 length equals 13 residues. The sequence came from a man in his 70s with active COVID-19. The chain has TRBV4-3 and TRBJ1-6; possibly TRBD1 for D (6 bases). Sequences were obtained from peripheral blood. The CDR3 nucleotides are TGCGCCAGCAGCCGATCAGGGGAATCACCCCTCCACTTT. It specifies CASSRSGESPLHF.